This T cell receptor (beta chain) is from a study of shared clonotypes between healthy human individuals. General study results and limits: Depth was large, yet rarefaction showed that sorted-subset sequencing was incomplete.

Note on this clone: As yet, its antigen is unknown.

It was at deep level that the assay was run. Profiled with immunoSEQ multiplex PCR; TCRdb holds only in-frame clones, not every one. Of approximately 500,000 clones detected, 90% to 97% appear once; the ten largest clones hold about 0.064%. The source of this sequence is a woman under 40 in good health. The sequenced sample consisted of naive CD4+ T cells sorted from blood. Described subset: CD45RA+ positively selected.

CDR3 bases: TGTGCCAGTATGCGGGTTCCCGGGGAGCTGTTTTTT. Translation gives CASMRVPGELFF. The rearrangement links TRBV19 to TRBJ2-2, with a tentative D call TRBD2 (5 bases). CDR3 length: 12 residues. V was trimmed by 7 bases and J by 6 bases, leaving 9 bases between them. Germline V gene data show CDR1 as LNHDA and CDR2 as SQIVND (reference sequence).